This T cell receptor (beta chain) was identified in a study of OX40 agonist ivuxolimab in advanced cancers. Produced via immunoSEQ multiplex PCR; TCRdb's table is partial and in-frame only. The sample shows 60,000 to 85,000 clones, over 75% of them seen only once. The CDR3 contains 17 residues. The V and J ends lost 0 bases and 2 bases respectively, with 17 bases between them. Germline CDR1 reads LGHNA; CDR2 reads YNFKEQ. The gene calls are TRBV4-2 and TRBJ2-7; TRBD2 might be the D (6 bases). Source: CD4+ or CD8+ T cells sorted from blood, taken in a trial of the OX40 agonist ivuxolimab. The receptor was derived from an adult with an advanced solid tumor such as melanoma, head and neck, liver or kidney cancer. DNA of the CDR3: TGTGCCAGCAGCCAAGAGTTAGAGACTAGACCAACCTACGAGCAGTACTTC. This codes for CASSQELETRPTYEQYF.